The 25 T cell receptor beta chains reported below all come from one sample, sequenced in a study of blood T cell repertoires in COVID-19. Repertoires were generated with immunoSEQ multiplex PCR, while TCRdb's copy carries only in-frame clones and drops some. This sample has some 110,000 clones, with over 80% found just once. Sequencing used peripheral blood. Every receptor here comes from a woman between 65 and 79 years old with acute or convalescent COVID-19.

The genes are TRBV5-1 and TRBJ2-7, with 8 bases fitting TRBD1. The J segment lost 5 bases and the V segment lost 0 bases, leaving 7 bases of the junction unmatched. The germline V gene has CDR1 SGHRS and CDR2 YFSETQ. CDR3 length equals 15 residues. As DNA, the CDR3 is TGCGCCAGCAGCTTGGAGGGCAGGGGGCTGGACGAGCAGTACTTC. It is translated as CASSLEGRGLDEQYF.

The CDR3 region is CASSLLAGGIGGDTQYF. CDR3 sequence (DNA): TGCGCCAGCAGCCTCCTCGCGGGCGGTATAGGAGGAGATACGCAGTATTTT. The chain links TRBV5-1 to TRBJ2-3; tentative D call: TRBD2 (5 bases). Trimming removed 4 bases from V and 5 bases from J, with 23 bases in between. The CDR3 runs to 17 residues. CDR1 and CDR2 from the germline V gene are SGHRS and YFSETQ.

The chain joins TRBV3-1 (or the pseudogene TRBV3-2) to TRBJ2-5; 10 bases line up with TRBD2. Germline CDR1 is LGHDT and CDR2 is YNNKEL (reference sequence). The CDR3 is 15 residues long. The junction had 8 bases not matched to a gene; V was cut back by 9 bases and J by 1 base. CDR3 loop: CARPRTSGTQETQYF. The CDR3 DNA reads as TGTGCCAGGCCCAGGACTAGCGGTACCCAAGAGACCCAGTACTTC.

The chain combines TRBV5-1 with TRBJ2-5; TRBD2 aligns across 13 bases. V lost 7 bases, J lost 2 bases, and 2 bases stayed unmatched. The germline V gene has CDR1 SGHRS and CDR2 YFSETQ. The CDR3 length is 14 residues. The CDR3 nucleotides are TGCGCCAGCGGACTAGCGGGGGATCAAGAGACCCAGTACTTC. Protein sequence: CASGLAGDQETQYF.

The V gene is TRBV12-5, the J gene TRBJ1-1; no reliable D call. From germline, CDR1 is LGHNT and CDR2 FRNRAP. There are 10 residues in the CDR3. V lost 1 base and J 10 bases, leaving 4 bases between the germline ends. This CDR3 is CASGLGGAFF. The CDR3 nucleotides read TGTGCTAGTGGTTTGGGAGGAGCTTTCTTT.

The chain is built from TRBV10-3 and TRBJ2-4; D gene ambiguous. The CDR3 is made up of 14 amino acids. Germline CDR1 is ENHRY and CDR2 is SYGVKD. The V and J ends lost 1 base and 3 bases respectively, with 7 bases between them. In DNA, the CDR3 is TGTGCCATCAGTGAGTTTCCAGACAAAAACATTCAGTACTTC. Its translation: CAISEFPDKNIQYF.

The chain employs TRBV7-3 and TRBJ2-3; D gene unclear. The CDR3 loop spans 11 amino acids. V was trimmed by 4 bases and J by 5 bases, leaving 4 bases between them. Germline V gene lookup returns CDR1 SGHTA and CDR2 FQGTGA. The CDR3 sequence: CASSSRDTQYF. The DNA for the CDR3 is TGTGCCAGCAGCTCGAGAGATACGCAGTATTTT.

The J gene is TRBJ1-6, the V gene TRBV6-5; 7 bases match TRBD1. The CDR3 totals 13 residues. Germline V CDR1 and CDR2: MNHEY, SVGAGI. With 10 bases clipped from V and 8 bases from J, the junction kept 8 bases outside the gene matches. CDR3 amino acids: CAIYRDSDSPLHF. Here the CDR3 DNA reads TGTGCCATCTACCGGGACAGTGATTCACCCCTCCACTTT.

The chain recombines TRBV5-1 with TRBJ2-3; maybe TRBD1 (6 bases). The germline V gene encodes CDR1 SGHRS and CDR2 YFSETQ. The CDR3 runs 11 residues. Trimming removed 8 bases at V and 3 bases at J, with 7 bases between. The CDR3 protein is CASRGTDTQYF. The CDR3 DNA is TGCGCCAGTAGGGGGACAGATACGCAGTATTTT.

J is TRBJ1-1 and V is TRBV21-1. TRBV21-1 is recorded as a pseudogene. The length of the CDR3 is 16 residues. DNA of the CDR3: TGTGCCAGCATCCCCGCGGGGGAGACTTGGAACACTGAAGCTTTCTTT. Translated, it gives CASIPAGETWNTEAFF.

J is TRBJ2-7 and V is TRBV5-4; D is possibly TRBD1 (5 bases). The V and J ends lost 7 bases and 0 bases respectively, with 11 bases between them. Per germline, CDR1 SGHNT and CDR2 YYREEE (reference sequence). The CDR3 covers 13 residues. The CDR3 DNA reads TGTGCCAGCGGCGTGGACAACTCCTACGAGCAGTACTTC. This gives the protein CASGVDNSYEQYF.

In DNA form, the CDR3 reads TGTGCCAGCAGCCGGGGGGGGGCAGGCCTCTATCAGCCCCAGCATTTT. Translated, it gives CASSRGGAGLYQPQHF. The chain carries TRBV5-8 and TRBJ1-5; perhaps TRBD1 as D (6 bases). The CDR3 loop spans 16 amino acids. Germline CDR1 reads SGHTS; CDR2 reads YDEGEE. V lost 4 bases and J 5 bases, leaving 19 bases between the germline ends.

The chain has TRBV18 and TRBJ2-1, with D unclear. The CDR3 length is 13 residues. Per the germline V gene, CDR1 is KGHSH and CDR2 is LQKENI. V lost 5 bases and J 7 bases, leaving 12 bases between the germline ends. CDR3 sequence reads: CASSTTWRNEQFF. CDR3 coding DNA: TGTGCCAGCTCAACCACTTGGCGGAATGAGCAGTTCTTC.

This chain uses TRBV3-1 (or the pseudogene TRBV3-2) with TRBJ1-5; 7 nucleotides match TRBD1. Looked up from germline, CDR1 is LGHDT and CDR2 is YNNKEL (reference sequence). The CDR3 sequence is 14 residues long. The V and J ends lost 1 base and 6 bases, in that order; junction bases with no gene match: 3. In DNA, the CDR3 is TGTGCCAGCAGCCAAGGAACAGGGGTTCAGCCCCAGCATTTT. Translated: CASSQGTGVQPQHF.

The V gene is TRBV28, the J gene TRBJ2-5; TRBD2 matches at 12 bases. Germline V gives CDR1 MDHEN, CDR2 SYDVKM. CDR3 length: 16 residues. V trimming: 2 bases; J trimming: 5 bases; junction bases outside the gene matches: 6. CDR3 coding DNA: TGTGCCAGCAGTTTAAGGACTAGCGGGATGATCGAGACCCAGTACTTC. It specifies CASSLRTSGMIETQYF.

The rearrangement links TRBV2 to TRBJ2-7; 7 nucleotides line up with TRBD1. J lost 0 bases, V lost 6 bases, and 5 bases had no gene match. The germline V gene encodes CDR1 SNHLY and CDR2 FYNNEI. The CDR3 runs to 14 residues. CDR3 sequence reads: CASREQGPSYEQYF. CDR3 coding DNA: TGTGCCAGCAGAGAACAGGGGCCCTCCTACGAGCAGTACTTC. The full variable domain, rest sourced from reference TRBV2 and TRBJ2-7, is EPEVTQTPSHQVTQMGQEVILRCVPISNHLYFYWYRQILGQKVEFLVSFYNNEISEKSEIFDDQFSVERPDGSNFTLKIRSTKLEDSAMYFCASREQGPSYEQYFGPGTRLTVT.

The chain is built from TRBV6-1 and TRBJ1-3, with 8 positions matching TRBD1. Per germline, CDR1 MNHNS and CDR2 SASEGT. The V gene end was trimmed by 2 bases and the J gene end by 0 bases; junction bases not matched to a gene: 9. There are 18 residues in the CDR3. The CDR3 DNA sequence: TGTGCCAGCAGTGAAAACAGCGGGACAGGTGCCTCTGGAAACACCATATATTTT. Translation: CASSENSGTGASGNTIYF.

The chain links TRBV25-1 to TRBJ2-7, with unresolved D. The V gene's germline CDR1 is MGHDK and CDR2 SYGVNS. This CDR3 is 12 amino acids long. The V and J ends lost 3 bases and 3 bases respectively, with 6 bases between them. CDR3 in DNA: TGTGCCAGCAGTGATCCTCTCTACGAGCAGTACTTC. It translates to CASSDPLYEQYF.

This chain's CDR3 is CASSPQEHNSPLHF. As DNA, the CDR3 is TGTGCCAGCTCACCACAGGAGCATAATTCACCCCTCCACTTT. This chain joins TRBV18 and TRBJ1-6; the D is unclear. The CDR3 consists of 14 residues. V was pared by 1 base and J by 5 bases, with 6 bases between. Germline CDR1 and CDR2: KGHSH and LQKENI.

This chain joins TRBV7-9 and TRBJ2-1; a possible D gene is TRBD1 (6 bases). The CDR3 runs 15 residues. Trimming took 0 bases from V and 0 from J, leaving 6 bases between them. The germline CDR1 and CDR2 sequences are SEHNR and FQNEAQ (reference sequence). The DNA for the CDR3 is TGTGCCAGCAGCTTAGCGGGGGCCTCCTACAATGAGCAGTTCTTC. As protein: CASSLAGASYNEQFF. The whole variable domain, remainder taken from reference TRBV7-9 and TRBJ2-1, is DTGVSQNPRHKITKRGQNVTFRCDPISEHNRLYWYRQTLGQGPEFLTYFQNEAQLEKSRLLSDRFSAERPKGSFSTLEIQRTEQGDSAMYLCASSLAGASYNEQFFGPGTRLTVL.

This sequence joins TRBV24-1 and TRBJ2-2; possibly TRBD1 for D (5 bases). Germline loops: CDR1 KGHDR, CDR2 SFDVKD. This CDR3 is built from 15 residues. V was shortened by 9 bases and J by 4 bases, with 17 bases between the two germline ends. As DNA, the CDR3 is TGTGCCACCCGCCAGCCCGTAAGGGGCACCGGGGAGCTGTTTTTT. Its translation is CATRQPVRGTGELFF.

The chain is built from TRBV5-6 and TRBJ2-7, with 8 bases matching TRBD1. The CDR3 has 17 residues. CDR1 and CDR2 from the germline V gene are SGHDT and YYEEEE. V shed 0 bases and J 5 bases; nucleotides not matched to a gene: 13. The CDR3 loop is CASSLEGTGPVRNEQYF. The CDR3 region has the DNA TGTGCCAGCAGCTTGGAAGGGACAGGCCCAGTGAGAAACGAGCAGTACTTC.

This CDR3 reads CASSQTSNTEAFF. CDR3 nucleotide sequence: TGTGCCAGCAGCCAAACAAGTAACACTGAAGCTTTCTTT. V usage is TRBV11-3 and J usage is TRBJ1-1, with D hard to call. The CDR3 is 13 residues long. Trimming stripped 5 bases from V and 2 bases from J, with 9 bases between. CDR1 SGHNT and CDR2 YENEEA come from the germline V gene.

The chain is built from TRBV24-1 and TRBJ2-1; the match to TRBD2 covers 11 bases. Germline V CDR1 and CDR2: KGHDR, SFDVKD. V was clipped by 10 bases and J by 10 bases; unmatched bases: 5. The CDR3 is made up of 12 amino acids. CDR3 nucleotide sequence: TGTGCCACGTCTAGCGGGGGGAGAGAGCAGTTCTTC. Translating gives CATSSGGREQFF.

The rearrangement uses TRBV5-5 and TRBJ2-2; the D gene is possibly TRBD1 (5 bases). Per the germline V gene, CDR1 is SGHKS and CDR2 is YYEKEE (reference sequence). CDR3 length: 14 amino acids. V was cut by 3 bases and J by 4 bases, with 10 bases left in between. CDR3 protein: CASSSDSLTGELFF. In DNA form, the CDR3 reads TGTGCCAGCAGCTCCGACAGTCTCACCGGGGAGCTGTTTTTT.